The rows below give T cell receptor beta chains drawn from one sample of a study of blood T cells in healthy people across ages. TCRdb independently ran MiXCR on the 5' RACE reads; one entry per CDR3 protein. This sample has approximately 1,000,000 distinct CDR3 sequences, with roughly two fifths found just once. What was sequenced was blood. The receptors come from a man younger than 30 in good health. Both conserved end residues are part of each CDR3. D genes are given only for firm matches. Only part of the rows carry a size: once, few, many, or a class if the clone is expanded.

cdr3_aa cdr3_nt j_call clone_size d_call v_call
CASSPPEFRNYGYTF TGTGCCAGCAGCCCGCCGGAGTTCCGGAACTATGGCTACACCTTC TRBJ1-2 few - TRBV7-2
CASSQAWEGSGGYTF TGCGCCAGCAGCCAAGCCTGGGAGGGGTCTGGAGGCTACACCTTC TRBJ1-2 few - TRBV4-1
CASSSEAALSYEQYF TGTGCCAGCAGCTCAGAGGCAGCTCTATCCTACGAGCAGTACTTC TRBJ2-7 - - TRBV7-2
CSARDPNTGELFF TGCAGTGCTAGAGACCCGAACACCGGGGAGCTGTTTTTT TRBJ2-2 many - TRBV20-1
CAWTIEPSTDTQYF TGTGCCTGGACCATAGAACCGAGCACAGATACGCAGTATTTT TRBJ2-3 once - TRBV30
CASSVGESQPQHF TGTGCCAGTAGTGTGGGGGAGAGTCAGCCCCAGCATTTT TRBJ1-5 - - TRBV7-9
CASSSYGTPANTGELFF TGTGCCAGCAGTTCGTACGGGACACCCGCGAACACCGGGGAGCTGTTTTTT TRBJ2-2 few - TRBV28
CASSQVGSPNTQYF TGTGCCAGCAGCCAAGTAGGCAGCCCTAATACGCAGTATTTT TRBJ2-3 - - TRBV14
CASSAPLAGGGTDTQYF TGTGCCAGCAGTGCCCCCCTAGCGGGGGGGGGCACAGATACGCAGTATTTT TRBJ2-3 few TRBD2 TRBV6-1
CSARDLRTSAGEQFF TGCAGTGCTAGAGATCTAAGGACTAGCGCAGGTGAGCAGTTCTTC TRBJ2-1 - TRBD2 TRBV20-1
CASSLGLDLQYF TGTGCCAGCAGTTTAGGTTTGGACCTTCAGTACTTC TRBJ2-7 few - TRBV12-3/TRBV12-4
CASSVETLNSPLHF TGTGCCAGCAGCGTAGAGACTCTGAATTCACCCCTCCACTTT TRBJ1-6 - - TRBV9
CASSDTTNTEAFF TGCGCCAGCAGCGATACGACGAACACTGAAGCTTTCTTT TRBJ1-1 - - TRBV4-3
CASSFITRVGYTF TGTGCCAGCAGCTTTATAACAAGGGTTGGCTACACCTTC TRBJ1-2 - - TRBV7-2
CATSRDPDSQFYGYTF TGTGCCACCAGCAGAGACCCGGACAGCCAGTTCTATGGCTACACCTTC TRBJ1-2 - - TRBV15
CASSQGRGLNTGELFF TGTGCCAGCAGCCAAGGGAGGGGGCTGAACACCGGGGAGCTGTTTTTT TRBJ2-2 - - TRBV14
CSASGGVGTGGEKLFF TGCAGTGCAAGTGGGGGCGTCGGGACAGGGGGTGAAAAACTGTTTTTT TRBJ1-4 - TRBD1 TRBV20-1
CATSDLAGTSYNEQFF TGTGCCACCAGTGATTTAGCGGGGACCTCCTACAATGAGCAGTTCTTC TRBJ2-1 - TRBD2 TRBV24-1
CASSVMLGDGGQFF TGTGCCAGCAGTGTCATGCTGGGGGACGGCGGGCAGTTCTTC TRBJ2-1 - - TRBV12-3/TRBV12-4
CASSLVSLDEQYF TGTGCCAGCAGTTTAGTTTCGTTGGACGAGCAGTACTTC TRBJ2-7 - - TRBV12-3/TRBV12-4
CASRPGGQTGELFF TGTGCCAGCAGACCAGGGGGCCAGACCGGGGAGCTGTTTTTT TRBJ2-2 - TRBD1 TRBV12-3/TRBV12-4
CASQKVRDAPSEQFF TGTGCCAGCCAAAAGGTTCGGGACGCTCCCAGTGAGCAGTTCTTC TRBJ2-1 - - TRBV19
CSAHDTYEQYF TGCAGTGCCCACGACACCTACGAGCAGTACTTC TRBJ2-7 few - TRBV20-1
CASSQDTPGFEAFF TGTGCCAGCAGCCAAGATACGCCGGGTTTTGAGGCTTTCTTT TRBJ1-1 - - TRBV4-2
CASSLAGPMNTGELFF TGTGCCAGCAGCTTAGCGGGCCCCATGAACACCGGGGAGCTGTTTTTT TRBJ2-2 - - TRBV7-2
CASRLVAEAFF TGTGCCAGCAGACTGGTGGCTGAAGCTTTCTTT TRBJ1-1 - - TRBV7-9
CASRSRENTEAFF TGTGCCAGCAGGTCCCGGGAGAACACTGAAGCTTTCTTT TRBJ1-1 - - TRBV12-3/TRBV12-4
CASSYSRDRVDQPQHF TGTGCCAGCAGTTACTCCCGGGACAGGGTGGATCAGCCCCAGCATTTT TRBJ1-5 - TRBD1 TRBV6-6
CASSLAPTSGQETQYF TGCGCCAGCAGCTTGGCCCCAACTAGCGGACAAGAGACCCAGTACTTC TRBJ2-5 - TRBD2 TRBV5-1
CSAVGQGASNQPQHF TGCAGTGCTGTCGGACAGGGGGCCAGCAATCAGCCCCAGCATTTT TRBJ1-5 - TRBD1 TRBV20-1
CASSQQGVVNTEAFF TGTGCCAGCAGCCAACAGGGGGTCGTGAACACTGAAGCTTTCTTT TRBJ1-1 once TRBD1 TRBV12-3/TRBV12-4
CASSCEQGDTEAFF TGTGCCAGCAGTTGCGAACAGGGGGACACTGAAGCTTTCTTT TRBJ1-1 - TRBD1 TRBV6-2/TRBV6-3
CASSGTGEGNQPQHF TGCGCCAGCAGCGGGACAGGGGAAGGCAATCAGCCCCAGCATTTT TRBJ1-5 few TRBD1 TRBV5-1
CASSFGPDQPQHF TGTGCCAGCAGCTTTGGCCCCGATCAGCCCCAGCATTTT TRBJ1-5 few - TRBV7-2
CASSFSGAAKNIQYF TGCGCCAGCAGCTTCTCCGGGGCAGCCAAAAACATTCAGTACTTC TRBJ2-4 - - TRBV5-1
CAIRGGSQETQYF TGTGCCATCAGGGGGGGATCGCAAGAGACCCAGTACTTC TRBJ2-5 - - TRBV10-3
CASMRTRNTGELFF TGCGCCAGCATGCGGACCCGGAACACCGGGGAGCTGTTTTTT TRBJ2-2 - - TRBV5-1
CASSLAASGAGYTF TGCGCCAGCAGCTTGGCCGCTAGTGGGGCAGGCTACACCTTC TRBJ1-2 few - TRBV5-1
CASSLTSGSRGKFF TGTGCCAGCAGTCTTACTAGCGGCTCCCGGGGGAAGTTCTTC TRBJ2-1 few TRBD2 TRBV7-2
CASSAFYGYTF TGTGCCAGCAGCGCCTTTTATGGCTACACCTTC TRBJ1-2 many - TRBV7-9
CASSPRDRGGNSPLHF TGTGCCAGCAGCCCCAGGGACAGGGGTGGAAATTCACCCCTCCACTTT TRBJ1-6 - TRBD1 TRBV7-2
CASSIFSGNTIYF TGCGCCAGCAGCATTTTCTCTGGAAACACCATATATTTT TRBJ1-3 - - TRBV5-1
CASRPGWGTEAFF TGTGCCAGCAGGCCAGGTTGGGGCACTGAAGCTTTCTTT TRBJ1-1 - - TRBV27
CASSEEGYGDEKLFF TGTGCCAGCAGTGAGGAGGGGTACGGAGACGAAAAACTGTTTTTT TRBJ1-4 - - TRBV6-1
CASSEPGRGHEQYF TGTGCCAGCAGTGAACCCGGCAGGGGCCACGAGCAGTACTTC TRBJ2-7 - - TRBV2
CASRTGRGVLPDEQYF TGTGCCAGCCGGACAGGGAGAGGGGTACTTCCTGACGAGCAGTACTTC TRBJ2-7 - TRBD1 TRBV27
CASSQVGPPRGNEKLFF TGCGCCAGCAGCCAAGTTGGACCCCCCCGGGGTAATGAAAAACTGTTTTTT TRBJ1-4 few - TRBV4-3
CVSSFTDSLAYNEQFF TGTGTCAGCAGCTTCACTGACAGTCTTGCCTACAATGAGCAGTTCTTC TRBJ2-1 - - TRBV7-2
CASSFTGAGAEKLFF TGTGCCAGCAGTTTCACAGGGGCAGGGGCTGAAAAACTGTTTTTT TRBJ1-4 - TRBD1 TRBV6-6
CASGLGGAGAEAFF TGTGCTAGTGGTCTCGGGGGCGCCGGGGCTGAAGCTTTCTTT TRBJ1-1 once - TRBV12-5
CASSVGQTNEKLFF TGTGCCAGCAGCGTTGGACAGACTAATGAAAAACTGTTTTTT TRBJ1-4 few - TRBV5-6
CATNSGDLTGELFF TGTGCCACCAACAGTGGGGACCTCACCGGGGAGCTGTTTTTT TRBJ2-2 - - TRBV15
CASSLSPRAEETQYF TGTGCCAGCAGCTTATCCCCCAGAGCCGAAGAGACCCAGTACTTC TRBJ2-5 - - TRBV7-2
CASSYPTTSAEYF TGTGCCAGCAGTTACCCAACGACCTCCGCGGAGTACTTC TRBJ2-5 - - TRBV6-2/TRBV6-3